This entry lists 7 T cell receptor beta chains sequenced from one sample in a study of cytomegalovirus exposure and HLA in healthy donors. The method was immunoSEQ multiplex PCR; TCRdb's version includes in-frame clones alone and lacks a portion of them. The data hold under 200,000 clones, with approximately 87% observed a single time. Sequences were obtained from PBMCs. Receptor source: a woman aged 25 to 39 in good health and CMV-seronegative.

This clone was observed a few times. The V and J genes are TRBV5-1 and TRBJ2-3, with D unclear. This CDR3 spans 11 amino acids. Germline V gene data show CDR1 as SGHRS and CDR2 as YFSETQ. V was clipped by 1 base and J by 6 bases, with 3 bases between them. The CDR3 loop reads CASSLHDTQYF. In nucleotides, the CDR3 is TGCGCCAGCAGCTTGCACGATACGCAGTATTTT.

The genes are TRBV27 and TRBJ2-1; no clear D. V lost 6 bases, J lost 0 bases, and 6 bases lay in between. The CDR3 sequence is 13 residues long. The germline gives CDR1 MNHEY, CDR2 SMNVEV (reference sequence). For the CDR3, the DNA is TGTGCCAGCAGGGCGAGCTCCTACAATGAGCAGTTCTTC. Protein sequence: CASRASSYNEQFF.

J is TRBJ1-2 and V is TRBV6-5; 11 nucleotides align to TRBD1. CDR3 length equals 15 residues. In germline, CDR1 is MNHEY, CDR2 SVGAGI. Trimming cost V 0 bases and J 8 bases; bases outside gene matches: 5. The chain's CDR3 is CASSYSRTGGVGYTF. CDR3 nucleotide sequence: TGTGCCAGCAGTTACTCCCGGACAGGGGGCGTCGGCTACACCTTC.

This chain links TRBV5-1 with TRBJ2-1; 8 nucleotides line up with TRBD2. The CDR3 is made up of 16 amino acids. The germline CDR1 and CDR2 sequences are SGHRS and YFSETQ. Unmatched junction bases numbered 5, after V lost 1 base and J lost 2 bases. Written as DNA, the CDR3 is TGCGCCAGCAGCTTGCAAGCGGGAGCTGCCTACAATGAGCAGTTCTTC. Its protein product is CASSLQAGAAYNEQFF. The variable domain in full, with the rest retrieved from reference TRBV5-1 and TRBJ2-1, is KAGVTQTPRYLIKTRGQQVTLSCSPISGHRSVSWYQQTPGQGLQFLFEYFSETQRNKGNFPGRFSGRQFSNSRSEMNVSTLELGDSALYLCASSLQAGAAYNEQFFGPGTRLTVL.

In DNA, the CDR3 is TGCGCCAGCAGCCAAGATGCCGGGGGATCCTACAATGAGCAGTTCTTC. Residues: CASSQDAGGSYNEQFF. The chain couples TRBV4-1 to TRBJ2-1; D might be TRBD2 (6 bases). The V gene's germline CDR1 is MGHRA and CDR2 YSYEKL. V lost 0 bases, J lost 1 base, and 10 bases lay in between. The CDR3 has 16 amino acids.

This sequence joins TRBV2 and TRBJ2-3; the D gene is possibly TRBD2 (7 bases). Germline CDR1 reads SNHLY; CDR2 reads FYNNEI. The CDR3 runs 15 residues. The V end lost 1 base, the J end lost 5 bases, and 13 bases lay between the germline ends. CDR3 region: CASSEGRGAIDTQYF. CDR3 sequence (DNA): TGTGCCAGCAGTGAAGGTCGGGGGGCCATAGATACGCAGTATTTT. The full variable domain, rest sourced from reference TRBV2 and TRBJ2-3, is EPEVTQTPSHQVTQMGQEVILRCVPISNHLYFYWYRQILGQKVEFLVSFYNNEISEKSEIFDDQFSVERPDGSNFTLKIRSTKLEDSAMYFCASSEGRGAIDTQYFGPGTRLTVL.

This clone was seen once. The V call is TRBV15, the J call TRBJ1-5; 9 bases match TRBD1. The CDR3 extends over 17 amino acids. Trimming at V came to 1 base and at J to 2 bases, leaving 6 bases not matched to a gene. CDR1 and CDR2 from the germline V gene are LNHNV and YYDKDF (reference sequence). CDR3 residues: CATSRGAWTGGNQPQHF. The CDR3 DNA sequence: TGTGCCACCAGCAGAGGGGCATGGACAGGGGGCAATCAGCCCCAGCATTTT.